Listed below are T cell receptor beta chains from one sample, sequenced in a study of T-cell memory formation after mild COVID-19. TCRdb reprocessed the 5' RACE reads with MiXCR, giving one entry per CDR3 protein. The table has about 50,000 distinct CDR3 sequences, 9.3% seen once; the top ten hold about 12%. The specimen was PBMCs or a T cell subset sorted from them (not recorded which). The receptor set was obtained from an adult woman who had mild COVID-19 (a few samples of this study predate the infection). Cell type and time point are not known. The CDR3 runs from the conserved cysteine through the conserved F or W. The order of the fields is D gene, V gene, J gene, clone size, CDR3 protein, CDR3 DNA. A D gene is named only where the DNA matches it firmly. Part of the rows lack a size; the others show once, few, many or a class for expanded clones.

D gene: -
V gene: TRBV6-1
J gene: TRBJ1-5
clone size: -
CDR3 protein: CASSEAHSRTGQPQHF
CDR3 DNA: TGTGCCAGCAGTGAAGCGCATTCGAGGACGGGACAGCCCCAGCATTTT

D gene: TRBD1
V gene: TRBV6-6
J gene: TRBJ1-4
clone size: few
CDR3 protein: CASTPRKGAREKLFF
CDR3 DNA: TGTGCCAGCACCCCCAGGAAGGGGGCAAGGGAAAAACTGTTTTTT

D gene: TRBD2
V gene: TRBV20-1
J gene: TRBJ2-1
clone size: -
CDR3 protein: CSLRPSGRINEQFF
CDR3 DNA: TGCAGTTTGAGGCCTAGCGGGCGGATCAATGAGCAGTTCTTC

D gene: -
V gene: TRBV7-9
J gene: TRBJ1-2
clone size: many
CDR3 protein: CASSFAETRIYGYTF
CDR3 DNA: TGTGCCAGCAGCTTTGCAGAGACTCGGATCTATGGCTACACCTTC

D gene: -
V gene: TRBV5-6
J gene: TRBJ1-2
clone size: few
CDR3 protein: CASSSLKEFYGYTF
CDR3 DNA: TGTGCCAGCAGCTCCCTGAAGGAGTTCTATGGCTACACCTTC

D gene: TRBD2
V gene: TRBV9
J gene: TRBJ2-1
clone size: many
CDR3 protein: CASSAGLAGGYNEQFF
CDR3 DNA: TGTGCCAGCAGCGCGGGACTAGCGGGAGGCTACAATGAGCAGTTCTTC

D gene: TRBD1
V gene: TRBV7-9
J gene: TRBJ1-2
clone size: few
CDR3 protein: CASSLDGTGLYGYTF
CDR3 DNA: TGTGCCAGCAGCTTAGACGGGACAGGGCTCTATGGCTACACCTTC

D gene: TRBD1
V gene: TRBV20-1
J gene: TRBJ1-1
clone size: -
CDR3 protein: CSARGGGGNTEAFF
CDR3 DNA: TGCAGTGCCCGAGGGGGCGGCGGGAACACTGAAGCTTTCTTT

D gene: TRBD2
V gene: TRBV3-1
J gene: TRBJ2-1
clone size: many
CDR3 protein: CASKRGLIYNEQFF
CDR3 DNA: TGTGCCAGCAAAAGGGGACTAATATACAATGAGCAGTTCTTC

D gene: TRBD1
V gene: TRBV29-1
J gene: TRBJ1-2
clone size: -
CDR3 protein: CSARDSLGGYTF
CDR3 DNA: TGCAGCGCCCGGGACAGCCTGGGTGGCTACACCTTC

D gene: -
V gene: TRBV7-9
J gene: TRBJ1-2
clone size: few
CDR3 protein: CASSSDFYGYTF
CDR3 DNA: TGTGCCAGCAGTTCAGACTTTTACGGCTACACCTTC

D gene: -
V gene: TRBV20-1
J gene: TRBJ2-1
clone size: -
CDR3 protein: CSARDPGLGGYNEQFF
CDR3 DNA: TGCAGTGCTAGAGATCCTGGACTAGGGGGCTACAATGAGCAGTTCTTC

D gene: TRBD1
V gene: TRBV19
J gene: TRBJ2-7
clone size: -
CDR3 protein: CASSMSLLGQGTYEQYF
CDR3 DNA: TGTGCCAGTAGTATGTCATTGCTGGGACAGGGGACCTACGAGCAGTACTTC

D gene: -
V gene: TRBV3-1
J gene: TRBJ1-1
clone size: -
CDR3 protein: CASSPGQTRAFF
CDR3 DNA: TGTGCCAGCAGCCCAGGACAGACGAGGGCTTTCTTT

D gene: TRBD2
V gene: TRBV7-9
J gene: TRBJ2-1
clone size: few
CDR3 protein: CASSLFGSLAGPNEQFF
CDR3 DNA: TGTGCCAGCAGCTTATTCGGCTCACTAGCGGGACCAAATGAGCAGTTCTTC

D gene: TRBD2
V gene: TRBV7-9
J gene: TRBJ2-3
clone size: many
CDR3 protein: CASSYTSGSNTDTQYF
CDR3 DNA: TGTGCCAGCAGTTATACTAGCGGGAGTAACACAGATACGCAGTATTTT

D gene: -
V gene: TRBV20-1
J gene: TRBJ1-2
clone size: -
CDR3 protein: CSARDKTGFTYGYTF
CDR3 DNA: TGCAGTGCTAGAGACAAAACAGGGTTCACCTATGGCTACACCTTC

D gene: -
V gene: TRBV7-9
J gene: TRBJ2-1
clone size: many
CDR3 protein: CASSPWDAGNNEQFF
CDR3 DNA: TGTGCCAGCAGCCCGTGGGACGCCGGGAACAATGAGCAGTTCTTC

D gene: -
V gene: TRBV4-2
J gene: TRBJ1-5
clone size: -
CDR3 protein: CASSHSTAPGNQPQHF
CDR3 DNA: TGTGCCAGCAGCCACTCGACAGCCCCAGGCAATCAGCCCCAGCATTTT

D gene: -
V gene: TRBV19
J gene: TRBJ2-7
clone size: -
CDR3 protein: CASSIGGKRLASYEQYF
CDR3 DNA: TGTGCCAGTAGTATAGGGGGTAAGCGCTTGGCGTCCTACGAGCAGTACTTC

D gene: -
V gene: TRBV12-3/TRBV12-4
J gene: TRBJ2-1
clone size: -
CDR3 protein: CASSLAGTANNEQFF
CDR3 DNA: TGTGCCAGCAGTTTAGCCGGGACTGCCAACAATGAGCAGTTCTTC

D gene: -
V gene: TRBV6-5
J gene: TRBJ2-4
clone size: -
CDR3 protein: CASSSGGARVYF
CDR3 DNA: TGTGCCAGCAGTTCAGGAGGCGCGCGAGTTTACTTC

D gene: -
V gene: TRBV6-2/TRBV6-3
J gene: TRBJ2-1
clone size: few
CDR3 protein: CASTTAALGSYNEQFF
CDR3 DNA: TGTGCCAGCACCACGGCGGCTCTCGGGTCCTACAATGAGCAGTTCTTC

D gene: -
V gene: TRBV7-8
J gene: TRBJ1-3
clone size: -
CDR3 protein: CASATRTVLNTIYF
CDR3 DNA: TGTGCCAGCGCTACCCGGACAGTTCTAAACACCATATATTTT

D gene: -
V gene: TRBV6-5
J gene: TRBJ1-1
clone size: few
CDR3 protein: CASSWGGLTEAFF
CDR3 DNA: TGTGCCAGCAGTTGGGGGGGCCTCACTGAAGCTTTCTTT

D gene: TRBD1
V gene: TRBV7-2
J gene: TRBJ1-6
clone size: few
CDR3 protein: CASSKTTGVGSPLHF
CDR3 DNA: TGTGCCAGCAGCAAAACCACAGGGGTGGGTTCACCCCTCCACTTT

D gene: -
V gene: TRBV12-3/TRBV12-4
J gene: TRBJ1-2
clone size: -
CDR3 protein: CASSFGPGTSEAYTF
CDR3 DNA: TGTGCCAGCAGTTTTGGCCCCGGGACATCAGAGGCCTACACCTTC

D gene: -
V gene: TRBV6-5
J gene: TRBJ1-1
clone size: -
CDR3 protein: CASSGTGFGTEAFF
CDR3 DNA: TGTGCCAGCAGTGGCACAGGGTTCGGCACTGAAGCTTTCTTT

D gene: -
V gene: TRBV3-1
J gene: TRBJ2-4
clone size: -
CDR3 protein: CASSQAQQRYIQYF
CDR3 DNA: TGTGCCAGCAGCCAAGCCCAACAGAGGTACATTCAGTACTTC

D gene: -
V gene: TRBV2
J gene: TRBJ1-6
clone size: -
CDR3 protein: CASSGLGSPLHF
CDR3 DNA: TGTGCCAGCAGTGGACTCGGTTCACCCCTCCACTTT

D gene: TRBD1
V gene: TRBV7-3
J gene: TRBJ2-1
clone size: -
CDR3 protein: CASSPTGGAPNEQFF
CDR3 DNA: TGTGCCAGCAGCCCGACAGGGGGGGCCCCAAATGAGCAGTTCTTC

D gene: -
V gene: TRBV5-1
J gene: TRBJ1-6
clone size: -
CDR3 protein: CASSLGGVGNSPLHF
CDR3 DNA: TGCGCCAGCAGCTTGGGAGGGGTTGGAAATTCACCCCTCCACTTT

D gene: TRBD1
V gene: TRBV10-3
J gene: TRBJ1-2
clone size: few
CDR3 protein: CAIRDPGQGNDNYGYTF
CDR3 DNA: TGTGCCATCAGGGATCCGGGACAGGGGAATGATAACTATGGCTACACCTTC